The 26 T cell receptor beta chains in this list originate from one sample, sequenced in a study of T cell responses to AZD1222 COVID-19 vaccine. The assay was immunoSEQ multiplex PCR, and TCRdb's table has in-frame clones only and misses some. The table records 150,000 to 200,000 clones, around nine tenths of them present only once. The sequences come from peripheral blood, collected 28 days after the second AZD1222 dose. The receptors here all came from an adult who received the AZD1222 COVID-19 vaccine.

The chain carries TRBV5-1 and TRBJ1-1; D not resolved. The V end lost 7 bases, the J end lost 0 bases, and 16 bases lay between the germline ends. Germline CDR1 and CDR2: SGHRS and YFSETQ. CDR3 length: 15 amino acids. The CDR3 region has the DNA TGCGCCAGCCTCAGACAACCCGGCTTGAACACTGAAGCTTTCTTT. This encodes CASLRQPGLNTEAFF.

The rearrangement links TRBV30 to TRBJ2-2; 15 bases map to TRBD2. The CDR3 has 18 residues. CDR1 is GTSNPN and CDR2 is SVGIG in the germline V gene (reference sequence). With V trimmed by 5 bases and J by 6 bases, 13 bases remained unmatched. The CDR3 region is CAWRRGLAGGLISGELFF. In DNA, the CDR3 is TGTGCCTGGCGAAGAGGACTAGCGGGGGGGCTTATCTCCGGGGAGCTGTTTTTT.

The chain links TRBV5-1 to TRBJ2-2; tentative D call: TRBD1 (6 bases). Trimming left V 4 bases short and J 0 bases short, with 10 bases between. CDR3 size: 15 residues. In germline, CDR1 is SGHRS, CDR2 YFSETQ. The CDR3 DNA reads TGCGCCAGCAGCCGAGGGGGAGCGAACACCGGGGAGCTGTTTTTT. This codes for CASSRGGANTGELFF.

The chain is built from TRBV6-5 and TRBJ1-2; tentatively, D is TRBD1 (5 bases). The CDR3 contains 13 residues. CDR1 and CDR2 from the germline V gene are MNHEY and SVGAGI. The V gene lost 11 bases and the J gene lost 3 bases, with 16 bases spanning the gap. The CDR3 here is CASARPGDYGYTF. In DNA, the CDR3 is TGTGCCTCGGCTCGTCCGGGGGACTATGGCTACACCTTC.

CDR3 DNA: TGTGCCAGCAGCAAGCTAGCGGGGTCCCAAGAGACCCAGTACTTC. It yields the protein CASSKLAGSQETQYF. The chain has TRBV6-2 or TRBV6-3 and TRBJ2-5, with TRBD2 matching 9 bases. This CDR3 contains 15 residues. Germline loops: CDR1 MNHEY, CDR2 SVGEGT. Trimming at V came to 6 bases and at J to 1 base, leaving 6 bases not matched to a gene.

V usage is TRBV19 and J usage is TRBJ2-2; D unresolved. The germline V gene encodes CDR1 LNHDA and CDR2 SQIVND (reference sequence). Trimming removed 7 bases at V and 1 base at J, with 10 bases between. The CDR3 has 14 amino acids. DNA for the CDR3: TGTGCCAGTACAACAGTTCGGAACACCGGGGAGCTGTTTTTT. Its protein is CASTTVRNTGELFF.

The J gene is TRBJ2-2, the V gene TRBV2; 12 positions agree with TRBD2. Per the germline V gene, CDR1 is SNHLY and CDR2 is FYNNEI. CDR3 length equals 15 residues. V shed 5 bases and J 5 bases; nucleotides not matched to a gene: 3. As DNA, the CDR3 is TGTGCCAGCAGTATCCTAGCGGGGGGGACCGGGGAGCTGTTTTTT. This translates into CASSILAGGTGELFF.

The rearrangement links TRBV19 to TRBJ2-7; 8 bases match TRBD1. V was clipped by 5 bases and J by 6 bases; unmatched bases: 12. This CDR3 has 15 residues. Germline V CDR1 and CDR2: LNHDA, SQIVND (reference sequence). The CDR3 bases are TGTGCCAGTAGTCCGGACAGGGCGAGGTGGCCCGAGCAGTACTTC. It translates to CASSPDRARWPEQYF.

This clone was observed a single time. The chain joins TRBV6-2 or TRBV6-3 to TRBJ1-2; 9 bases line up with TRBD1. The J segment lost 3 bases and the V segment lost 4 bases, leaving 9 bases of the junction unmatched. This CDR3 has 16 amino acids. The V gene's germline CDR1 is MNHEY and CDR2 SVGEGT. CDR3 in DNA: TGTGCCAGCAGTTCAGTCCCGGGACAGGGACACTATGGCTACACCTTC. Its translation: CASSSVPGQGHYGYTF.

CDR3 in amino acids: CSARGQGEAFF. In DNA, the CDR3 is TGCAGTGCTAGGGGTCAAGGGGAAGCTTTCTTT. The gene calls are TRBV20-1 and TRBJ1-1; the D is unclear. V shed 3 bases and J shed 8 bases, with 10 bases lying between them. In germline, CDR1 is DFQATT, CDR2 SNEGSKA (reference sequence). The CDR3 is made up of 11 amino acids.

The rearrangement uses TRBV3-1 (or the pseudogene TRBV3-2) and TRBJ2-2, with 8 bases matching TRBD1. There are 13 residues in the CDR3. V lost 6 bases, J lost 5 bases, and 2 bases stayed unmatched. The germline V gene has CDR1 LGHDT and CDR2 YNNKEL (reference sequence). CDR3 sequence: CASRRQGTGELFF. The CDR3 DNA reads TGTGCCAGCAGACGACAGGGGACCGGGGAGCTGTTTTTT.

CDR3 bases: TGTGCCAGCAGTTACCCTGCCGGGACAGGGGACAACACTGAAGCTTTCTTT. Translation gives CASSYPAGTGDNTEAFF. V is TRBV6-2 or TRBV6-3 and J is TRBJ1-1, with TRBD1 matching 10 bases. V shed 2 bases and J 2 bases; nucleotides not matched to a gene: 8. Germline-derived CDR1 and CDR2 are MNHEY and SVGEGT. The CDR3 consists of 17 residues.

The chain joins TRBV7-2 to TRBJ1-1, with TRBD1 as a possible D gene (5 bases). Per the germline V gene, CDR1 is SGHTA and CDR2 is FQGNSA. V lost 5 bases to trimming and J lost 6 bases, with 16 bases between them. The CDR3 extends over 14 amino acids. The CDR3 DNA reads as TGTGCCAGCAGCCTGTCGCTGATAGGGGCTGAAGCTTTCTTT. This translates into CASSLSLIGAEAFF.

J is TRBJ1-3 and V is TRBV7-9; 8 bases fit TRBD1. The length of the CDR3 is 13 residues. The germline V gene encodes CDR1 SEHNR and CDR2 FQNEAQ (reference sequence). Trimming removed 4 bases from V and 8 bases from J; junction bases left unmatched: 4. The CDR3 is CASSSGGRDTIYF. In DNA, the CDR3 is TGTGCCAGCAGCTCAGGGGGCAGAGACACCATATATTTT.

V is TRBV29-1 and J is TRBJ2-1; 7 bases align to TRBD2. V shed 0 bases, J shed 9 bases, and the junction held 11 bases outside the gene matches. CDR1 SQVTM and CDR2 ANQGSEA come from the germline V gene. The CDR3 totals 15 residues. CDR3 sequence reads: CSVEEAIPPGGEQFF. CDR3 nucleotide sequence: TGCAGCGTTGAAGAAGCCATACCCCCGGGGGGTGAGCAGTTCTTC.

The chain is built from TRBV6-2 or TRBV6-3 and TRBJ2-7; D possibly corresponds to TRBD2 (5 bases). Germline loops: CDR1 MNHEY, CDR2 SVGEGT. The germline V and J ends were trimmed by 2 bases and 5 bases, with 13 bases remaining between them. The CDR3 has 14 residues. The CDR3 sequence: CASSYLERAHEQYF. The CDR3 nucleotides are TGTGCCAGCAGTTACCTGGAGAGGGCCCACGAGCAGTACTTC.

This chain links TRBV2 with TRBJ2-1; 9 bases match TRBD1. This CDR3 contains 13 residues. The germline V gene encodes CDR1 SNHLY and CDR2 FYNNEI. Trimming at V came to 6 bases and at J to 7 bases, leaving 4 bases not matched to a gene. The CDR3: CASSLTGGNEQFF. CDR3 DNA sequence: TGTGCCAGCAGCTTGACAGGGGGTAATGAGCAGTTCTTC.

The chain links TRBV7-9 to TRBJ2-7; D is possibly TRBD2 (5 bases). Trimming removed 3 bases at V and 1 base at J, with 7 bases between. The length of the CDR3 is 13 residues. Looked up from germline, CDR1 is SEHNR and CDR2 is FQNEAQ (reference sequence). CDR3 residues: CASSLGVSYEQYF. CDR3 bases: TGTGCCAGCAGCTTGGGAGTATCCTACGAGCAGTACTTC.

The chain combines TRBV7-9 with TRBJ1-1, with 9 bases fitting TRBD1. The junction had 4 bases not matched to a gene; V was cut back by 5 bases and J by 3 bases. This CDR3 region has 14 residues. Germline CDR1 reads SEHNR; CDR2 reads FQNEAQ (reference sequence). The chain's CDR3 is CASSVGQGYTEAFF. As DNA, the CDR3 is TGTGCCAGCAGCGTCGGACAGGGGTACACTGAAGCTTTCTTT.

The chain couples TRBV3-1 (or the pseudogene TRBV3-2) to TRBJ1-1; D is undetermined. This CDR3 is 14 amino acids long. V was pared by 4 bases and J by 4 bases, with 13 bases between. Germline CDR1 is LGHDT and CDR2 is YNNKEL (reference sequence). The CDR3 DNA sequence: TGTGCCAGCAGCCTCATAAGCCGGAGCACTGAAGCTTTCTTT. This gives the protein CASSLISRSTEAFF.

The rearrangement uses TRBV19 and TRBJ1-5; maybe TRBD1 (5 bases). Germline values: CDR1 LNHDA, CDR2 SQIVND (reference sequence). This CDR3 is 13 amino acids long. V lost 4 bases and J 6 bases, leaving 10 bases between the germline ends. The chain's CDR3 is CASSTTELQPQHF. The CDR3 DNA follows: TGTGCCAGTAGTACGACAGAGCTTCAGCCCCAGCATTTT.

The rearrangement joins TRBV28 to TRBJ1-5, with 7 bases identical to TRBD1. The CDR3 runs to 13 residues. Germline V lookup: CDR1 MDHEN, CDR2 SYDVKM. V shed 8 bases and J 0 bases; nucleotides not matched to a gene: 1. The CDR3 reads CASDRVSNQPQHF. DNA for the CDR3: TGTGCCAGCGACAGGGTTAGCAATCAGCCCCAGCATTTT.

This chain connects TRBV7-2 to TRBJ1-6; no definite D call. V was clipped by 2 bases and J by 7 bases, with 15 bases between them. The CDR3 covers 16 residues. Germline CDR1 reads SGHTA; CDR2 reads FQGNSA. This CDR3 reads CASSLSRAAPNSPLHF. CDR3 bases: TGTGCCAGCAGCTTATCCCGGGCAGCGCCAAATTCACCCCTCCACTTT.

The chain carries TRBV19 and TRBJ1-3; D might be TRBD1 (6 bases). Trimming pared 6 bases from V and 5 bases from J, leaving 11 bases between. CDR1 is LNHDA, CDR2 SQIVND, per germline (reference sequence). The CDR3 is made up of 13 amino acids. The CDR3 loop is CASSTDSRNTIYF. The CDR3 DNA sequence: TGTGCCAGTAGCACGGACAGCAGAAACACCATATATTTT.

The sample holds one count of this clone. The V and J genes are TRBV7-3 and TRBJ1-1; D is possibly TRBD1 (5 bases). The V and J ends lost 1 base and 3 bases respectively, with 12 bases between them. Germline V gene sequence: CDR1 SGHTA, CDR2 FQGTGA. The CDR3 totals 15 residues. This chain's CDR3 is CASSLSGGRHTEAFF. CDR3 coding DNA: TGTGCCAGCAGCTTAAGTGGGGGGAGGCACACTGAAGCTTTCTTT.

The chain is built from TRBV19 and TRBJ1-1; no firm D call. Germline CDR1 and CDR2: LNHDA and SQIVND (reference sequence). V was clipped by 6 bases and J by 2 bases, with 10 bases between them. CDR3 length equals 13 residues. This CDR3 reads CASSPLRNTEAFF. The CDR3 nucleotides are TGTGCCAGTAGCCCTCTACGAAACACTGAAGCTTTCTTT.